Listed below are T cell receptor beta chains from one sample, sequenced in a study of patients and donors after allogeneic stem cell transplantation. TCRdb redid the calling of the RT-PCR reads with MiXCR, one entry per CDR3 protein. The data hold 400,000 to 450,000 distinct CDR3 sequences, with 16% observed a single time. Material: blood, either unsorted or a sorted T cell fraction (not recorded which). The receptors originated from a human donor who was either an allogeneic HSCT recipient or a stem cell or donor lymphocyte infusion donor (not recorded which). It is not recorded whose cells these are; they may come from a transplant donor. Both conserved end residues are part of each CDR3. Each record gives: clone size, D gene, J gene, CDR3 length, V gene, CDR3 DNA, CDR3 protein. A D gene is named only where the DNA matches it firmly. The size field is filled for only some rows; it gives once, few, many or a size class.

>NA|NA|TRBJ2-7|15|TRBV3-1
TGTGCCAGCAGCCTCCTAGGACGGGGGCCCCACGAGCAGTACTTC
CASSLLGRGPHEQYF
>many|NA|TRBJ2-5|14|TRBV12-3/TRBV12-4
TGTGCCAGCAGCTCTTTTCGGACGGGAGAGACCCAGTACTTC
CASSSFRTGETQYF
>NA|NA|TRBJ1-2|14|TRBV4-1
TGCGCCAGCAGCCAAGAGAGATTTAACTATGGCTACACCTTC
CASSQERFNYGYTF
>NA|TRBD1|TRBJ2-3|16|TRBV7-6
TGTGCCAGCAGCCAACTGACAGGGAAGGGCACAGATACGCAGTATTTT
CASSQLTGKGTDTQYF
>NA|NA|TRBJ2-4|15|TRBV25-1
TGTGCCAGCAGTGAAGGTACTCTAGCCAAAAACATTCAGTACTTC
CASSEGTLAKNIQYF
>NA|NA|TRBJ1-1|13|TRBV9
TGTGCCAGCAGCGTCGGGGGTGACACTGAAGCTTTCTTT
CASSVGGDTEAFF
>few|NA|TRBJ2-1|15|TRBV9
TGTGCCAGCAGCGGACAGGTCAGCTCCTACAATGAGCAGTTCTTC
CASSGQVSSYNEQFF
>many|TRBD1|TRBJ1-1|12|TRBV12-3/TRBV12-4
TGTGCCAGCAGTTTCAAACAGGGGAAGGCTTTCTTT
CASSFKQGKAFF
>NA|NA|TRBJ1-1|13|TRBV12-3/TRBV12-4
TGTGCCAGCAGTTTCAACGCGCGCGCTGAAGCTTTCTTT
CASSFNARAEAFF
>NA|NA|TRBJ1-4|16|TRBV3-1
TGTGCCAGCAGCCAAGATAACAGGGTGGCTAATGAAAAACTGTTTTTT
CASSQDNRVANEKLFF
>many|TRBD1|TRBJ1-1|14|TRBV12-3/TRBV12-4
TGTGCCAGCAGTTTACAGGGGGCCTATACTGAAGCTTTCTTT
CASSLQGAYTEAFF
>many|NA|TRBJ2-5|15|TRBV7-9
TGTGCCAGCAGCTCCCGAGACGGGGAAAGGGAGACCCAGTACTTC
CASSSRDGERETQYF
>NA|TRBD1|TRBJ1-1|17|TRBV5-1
TGCGCCAGCAGCCACCCCGGGACAGGGGTACGGAACACTGAAGCTTTCTTT
CASSHPGTGVRNTEAFF
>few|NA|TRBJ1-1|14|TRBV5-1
TGCGCCAGCAGCTTGACGGAGATGAACACTGAAGCTTTCTTT
CASSLTEMNTEAFF
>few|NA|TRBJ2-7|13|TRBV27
TGTGCCAGCAGCGCCTCGGGAGTCCACGAGCAGTACTTC
CASSASGVHEQYF
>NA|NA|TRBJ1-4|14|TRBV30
TGTGCCTGGAATGGACGGAGCCTGAATGAAAAACTGTTTTTT
CAWNGRSLNEKLFF
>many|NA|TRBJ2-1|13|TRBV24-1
TGTGCCACCAGTGATGCTGGTCGCAATGAGCAGTTCTTC
CATSDAGRNEQFF
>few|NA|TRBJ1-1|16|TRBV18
TGTGCCAGCTCACCCGAATTTGGCTTTACGAACACTGAAGCTTTCTTT
CASSPEFGFTNTEAFF
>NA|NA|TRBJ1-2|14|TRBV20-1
TGCAGTGCTAGCCCTGGACAGCCTAACTATGGCTACACCTTC
CSASPGQPNYGYTF
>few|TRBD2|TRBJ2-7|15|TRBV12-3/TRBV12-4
TGTGCCAGCAGTCCGGGGGGGGCAGGGGCCTACGAGCAGTACTTC
CASSPGGAGAYEQYF